This T cell receptor (beta chain) derives from a study of blood T cells in healthy people across ages (dated by TCRdb to between 2014 and 2016). A note on the overall study: Template switching captured roughly one uniquely barcoded TCR beta cDNA molecule per two T cells in model experiments. To avoid experimental bias, donors of different ages were randomly spread across the sequencing lanes. Using deep sequencing normalized with unique cDNA molecular identifiers, the study measured how TCR beta repertoire diversity changes with age. Four age groups were formed from the donors: young (average roughly 16 years), middle-aged (more than 35), aged (roughly 59) and long-lived (around 80). For two donors (one aged 18 to 30 and one aged 80 or older), the study analyzed two additional independent replicas of 1 million unique cDNA reads from the same blood draw. The full study reports these points: Compared with the aged group, the long-lived group had more naive CD4+ T cells, fewer expanded clones and increased TCR diversity, a pattern suggesting age selection. As age increased, observed TCR beta diversity per million T cells dropped in a roughly linear way, and a significant reduction was already evident by age 40. Since profiling was done on bulk unsorted PBMCs, naive and antigen-experienced compartments could not be conclusively compared. A strong correlation was found between observed TCR beta diversity and the percentage of naive T cells measured by flow cytometry. Total diversity estimates from one million sequenced T cells were considered lower bounds and underestimates. Because donor CMV infection status was unknown, age-related changes in expanded clonotypes were potentially confounded.

The roughly 38 donors, aged 6 to 90 years, were systemically healthy Caucasian individuals from Russia. Ten milliliters of peripheral blood were drawn from each donor into EDTA-treated Vacutainer tubes. Ficoll-Paque density-gradient centrifugation was used to isolate PBMCs, with at least 6.5 million obtained per sample. Total RNA was extracted from PBMCs with Trizol reagent, with at least 6 micrograms obtained per sample. For every donor, flow cytometry on a PBMC aliquot measured the percentage of naive CD45RAhigh/CD27high T cells. The protocol used for the library was 5' RACE. The sequencing machine was an Illumina HiSeq 2500. A second about 7 to 11 cycle PCR used a sample-barcoded 5' primer and a J-beta primer mix. A unique molecular identifier was introduced onto each TCR beta cDNA molecule by a template-switch 5' adaptor carrying 12 random nucleotides. At least 3 million CDR3-containing paired-end reads were obtained from each sample. The Mint cDNA synthesis kit, primed by a TRBC-specific oligonucleotide, was used to synthesize first-strand cDNA from all RNA. All cDNA was treated with uracil-DNA glycosylase and then went through a first 18-cycle PCR with the universal primers M1SS and BC2_uni_R. Per the source publication's procedure: Normalization of each sample was performed by random selection of 1 million high-quality reads, each carrying a distinct molecular identifier. Instead of being binned into consensus sequences, reads with shared molecular identifiers were discarded. MiTCR, run with a Q25 quality threshold and the strictest error-elimination algorithm, handled CDR3 identification, clonotype clustering and error correction. A nonparametric unseen species model using Euler transformation provided a lower-bound estimate of total TCR beta diversity. Using fastp trimming at Q25 and MiXCR clonotype assembly, TCRdb reanalyzed the public sequencing data and kept in-frame beta chains. Duplicate CDR3 protein sequences are folded into a single record with the most common DNA and genes. What appears here as the V and J calls and clone size reflects TCRdb's work, not the paper's. This sample has over a million distinct CDR3 sequences in its table, and 45% of those were observed once. Of the sample, approximately 20% is held by the ten largest clones.

At the junction V is shortened by 5 bases and J by 2 bases, with 13 bases in between. From cysteine to phenylalanine, the CDR3 is 14 amino acids long. CDR3 DNA only is kept here, 42 bases in frame from base 1. The germline V gene yields SGHTA for CDR1 and FQGTGA for CDR2. Regarding this clonotype: Its antigen specificity is not known. The sample holds no much larger clone one base away, and base qualities are not on file.

The V and J segments used are TRBV7-3 and TRBJ2-7, with the D call tentatively TRBD1 or TRBD2, each fitting 5 bases. The TCR originated in a woman between 55 and 75 years old in good health. The sample comprised blood. CDR3 region: CASSPGEGPYEQYF. The nucleotide sequence is TGTGCCAGCAGCCCCGGTGAGGGGCCCTACGAGCAGTACTTC.